Each of the 8 T cell receptor beta chains below was sequenced from the same sample in a study of T-cell reconstitution after alpha-beta-depleted transplantation in children. The TCRbeta library incorporated unique molecular identifiers. TCRdb called the PCR reads again in MiXCR, with one record for every CDR3 protein. The profile shows about 500,000 distinct CDR3 sequences, 32% of them singletons. The input for sequencing was PBMCs from the stem cell graft donor, taken from the stem cell graft. The receptor source for this set is a human donor who donated a stem cell graft to a child with aplastic anemia.

The chain combines TRBV25-1 with TRBJ1-2; D remains unclear. There are 14 residues in the CDR3. Germline assignment: CDR1 MGHDK and CDR2 SYGVNS. The germline V and J ends were trimmed by 4 bases and 4 bases, with 13 bases remaining between them. The CDR3 coding sequence is TGTGCCAGCAGTGGACCTCCCGCTAGCTATGGCTACACCTTC. It translates to CASSGPPASYGYTF.

This clonotype showed up just a few times. The chain employs TRBV7-2 and TRBJ2-7; D remains ambiguous. The CDR3 runs to 14 residues. The germline CDR1 and CDR2 sequences are SGHTA and FQGNSA. V lost 2 bases to trimming and J lost 2 bases, with 10 bases between them. CDR3 nucleotide sequence: TGTGCCAGCAGCTTACGGCGAGTAACCTACGAGCAGTACTTC. It encodes CASSLRRVTYEQYF.

The genes are TRBV7-2 and TRBJ2-7; D gene uncertain. This CDR3 comprises 13 residues. Deletions cut 1 base from V and 1 base from J, with 5 bases between. The V gene's germline CDR1 is SGHTA and CDR2 FQGNSA. The CDR3 nucleotides are TGTGCCAGCAGCTTAGACCCATCCTACGAGCAGTACTTC. Amino acid sequence: CASSLDPSYEQYF.

This clonotype was seen a handful of times. The rearrangement joins TRBV21-1 to TRBJ2-1; the tabulated D call, TRBD1, remains unverified against the DNA. TRBV21-1 represents a pseudogene. The CDR3 extends over 19 amino acids. The CDR3 loop reads CASSKAKYWSDRRHNEQFF. The CDR3 DNA reads TGTGCCAGCAGCAAAGCGAAATATTGGTCGGACAGAAGACACAATGAGCAGTTCTTC.

This chain links TRBV7-2 with TRBJ2-1; D gene unclear. The germline CDR1 and CDR2 sequences are SGHTA and FQGNSA. This CDR3 region has 15 residues. Trimming shortened V by 1 base and J by 9 bases, and 16 bases separated the two germline ends. For the CDR3, the DNA is TGTGCCAGCAGCTTAGAGGGTCCCTTTCTTCCTGAGCAGTTCTTC. As protein: CASSLEGPFLPEQFF.

In DNA form, the CDR3 reads TGCAGTGCTCGTACTAGCGGTGCGACCTCCCTCAATGAGCAGTTCTTC. Translated: CSARTSGATSLNEQFF. This chain connects TRBV20-1 to TRBJ2-1; TRBD2 agrees at 8 bases. Trimming at V came to 5 bases and at J to 6 bases, leaving 15 bases not matched to a gene. The length of the CDR3 is 16 residues. Germline CDR1 reads DFQATT; CDR2 reads SNEGSKA (reference sequence).

The V gene is TRBV6-5, the J gene TRBJ1-2; a weak D match, TRBD1 (6 bases). Germline assignment: CDR1 MNHEY and CDR2 SVGAGI. V lost 0 bases and J 6 bases, leaving 20 bases between the germline ends. CDR3 length: 17 amino acids. The CDR3 DNA follows: TGTGCCAGCAGTTACTCGAGTTCCGGAGGGACAACGGATGGCTACACCTTC. This codes for CASSYSSSGGTTDGYTF.

J is TRBJ2-2 and V is TRBV5-1; 7 positions agree with TRBD1. The junction had 5 bases not matched to a gene; V was cut back by 7 bases and J by 2 bases. Per germline, CDR1 SGHRS and CDR2 YFSETQ. The CDR3 loop spans 14 amino acids. The chain's CDR3 is CASVWDRNTGELFF. Here the CDR3 DNA reads TGCGCCAGCGTATGGGACAGAAACACCGGGGAGCTGTTTTTT.